These 32 T cell receptor beta chains originate from one sample sequenced in a study of blood T cell repertoires in COVID-19. TCRdb's table, derived via immunoSEQ multiplex PCR, lists solely in-frame clones and lacks some. The sample shows under 100,000 clones, approximately 78% of them seen only once. Sequencing was performed on peripheral blood. The receptors were gathered from a man in his 60s with COVID-19, enrolled during active disease.

The J gene is TRBJ1-6, the V gene TRBV7-9; 8 nucleotides agree with TRBD1. Germline V gives CDR1 SEHNR, CDR2 FQNEAQ (reference sequence). The CDR3 extends over 14 amino acids. V shed 5 bases, J shed 9 bases, and the junction held 6 bases outside the gene matches. The CDR3 sequence is CASSPDRVFSPLHF. CDR3 nucleotides: TGTGCCAGCAGCCCGGACAGGGTGTTTTCACCCCTCCACTTT.

V is TRBV4-1 and J is TRBJ1-2; D might be TRBD1 (6 bases). The CDR3 extends over 15 amino acids. The V end lost 1 base, the J end lost 4 bases, and 13 bases lay between the germline ends. The germline CDR1 and CDR2 sequences are MGHRA and YSYEKL. CDR3 region: CASSQVPGAAYGYTF. The DNA of the CDR3 is TGCGCCAGCAGCCAAGTCCCAGGGGCCGCCTATGGCTACACCTTC.

The chain couples TRBV5-1 to TRBJ2-7; D may be TRBD1 (7 bases). This CDR3 has 15 amino acids. V was pared by 7 bases and J by 0 bases, with 17 bases between. Germline V gene data show CDR1 as SGHRS and CDR2 as YFSETQ. The DNA of the CDR3 is TGCGCCAGCGCCCGGAGGGCAGGGGGCTCCTACGAGCAGTACTTC. Protein: CASARRAGGSYEQYF.

The chain uses TRBV10-3 and TRBJ2-5, with TRBD2 matching over 10 bases. Germline values: CDR1 ENHRY, CDR2 SYGVKD. With V trimmed by 4 bases and J by 5 bases, 7 bases remained unmatched. The CDR3 length is 15 residues. This CDR3 is CAISGLASGGETQYF. The DNA for the CDR3 is TGTGCCATCAGTGGGTTGGCTAGCGGGGGTGAGACCCAGTACTTC.

The chain recombines TRBV6-4 with TRBJ1-1, with D hard to call. Trimming shortened V by 6 bases and J by 1 base, and 9 bases separated the two germline ends. This CDR3 spans 13 amino acids. Germline CDR1 MRHNA, CDR2 SNTAGT. CDR3 residues: CASSPEENTEAFF. The CDR3 nucleotides read TGTGCCAGCAGCCCGGAGGAGAACACTGAAGCTTTCTTT.

The J gene is TRBJ1-1, the V gene TRBV6-2 or TRBV6-3; TRBD1 is a possible D gene (5 bases). The CDR3 covers 14 residues. Trimming stripped 7 bases from V and 6 bases from J, with 18 bases between. Germline V lookup: CDR1 MNHEY, CDR2 SVGEGT. CDR3 sequence reads: CASTPSGGVSEAFF. The CDR3 DNA sequence: TGTGCCAGCACCCCCTCCGGAGGGGTATCTGAAGCTTTCTTT.

This clone has a handful of counts. The chain joins TRBV7-9 to TRBJ1-2, with D possibly TRBD1 on 6 matching bases. The ends were cut back, 1 base at V and 7 bases at J, with 13 bases in the middle. The CDR3 runs to 14 residues. In germline, CDR1 is SEHNR, CDR2 FQNEAQ (reference sequence). The CDR3 nucleotides read TGTGCCAGCAGCTTAGGACAGGTCTTTGGTGGCTACACCTTC. Encoded protein: CASSLGQVFGGYTF.

The genes are TRBV2 and TRBJ1-2, with 8 nucleotides matching TRBD1. Germline CDR1 and CDR2: SNHLY and FYNNEI. Trimming took 3 bases from V and 5 from J; bases not matched to a gene: 8. The CDR3 is 15 amino acids. CDR3 amino acids: CASSDEGTGRYGYTF. The CDR3 region has the DNA TGTGCCAGCAGTGATGAAGGGACAGGCCGGTATGGCTACACCTTC.

This clone has a single count. The chain recombines TRBV5-1 with TRBJ2-5, with TRBD1 matching 10 bases. Germline trimming cut 2 bases from V and 5 bases from J; bases unmatched to any gene: 9. CDR1 and CDR2 (germline): SGHRS, YFSETQ. CDR3 length: 16 amino acids. Here the CDR3 DNA reads TGCGCCAGCAGCTTCGGGACAGGGGCCCGCGGGGAGACCCAGTACTTC. As protein: CASSFGTGARGETQYF.

The V call is TRBV4-3, the J call TRBJ1-1; D perhaps matches TRBD1 (6 bases). Germline lookup yields CDR1 LGHNA and CDR2 YSLEER. Trimming pared 3 bases from V and 4 bases from J, leaving 12 bases between. The CDR3 extends over 14 amino acids. The CDR3 region has the DNA TGCGCCAGCAGCCAGCAGGGGTCGGGCACTGAAGCTTTCTTT. Amino acid sequence: CASSQQGSGTEAFF.

Concerning this clone: One end of the junction fails to match germline, which may point to a read error. V and J are TRBV7-7 and TRBJ2-5, with D perhaps matching TRBD2 (5 bases). The CDR3 covers 15 residues. Germline V gene lookup returns CDR1 SSHAT and CDR2 FNYEAQ (reference sequence). CDR3 bases: TGTGCTAGCAGCGCGTCACCCGGGATCCAAGAGACCCAGTACTTC. It is translated as CASSASPGIQETQYF.

The chain employs TRBV4-2 and TRBJ2-7, with 9 bases matching TRBD2. This CDR3 has 17 residues. The germline gives CDR1 LGHNA, CDR2 YNFKEQ. V shed 0 bases and J 6 bases; nucleotides not matched to a gene: 12. The DNA for the CDR3 is TGTGCCAGCAGCCAAGAGCTCGCGGGAGGGCCTACGGGCGAGCAGTACTTC. As protein: CASSQELAGGPTGEQYF.

This clone was seen a single time. The gene calls are TRBV7-2 and TRBJ1-1, with no clear D. V lost 5 bases, J lost 3 bases, and 13 bases lay in between. Germline lookup yields CDR1 SGHTA and CDR2 FQGNSA. The CDR3 covers 14 residues. The CDR3 loop reads CASSLRGGHTEAFF. As DNA, the CDR3 is TGTGCCAGCAGCCTACGCGGTGGCCACACTGAAGCTTTCTTT.

The CDR3 DNA sequence: TGTGCCAGCAGTGAAATCGGAGGGACCGCCTATGGCTACACCTTC. It is translated as CASSEIGGTAYGYTF. This chain connects TRBV2 to TRBJ1-2; maybe TRBD1 (5 bases). Per the germline V gene, CDR1 is SNHLY and CDR2 is FYNNEI. Between the trimmed V and J ends, which lost 2 bases and 4 bases, there was a span of 14 bases. The CDR3 sequence is 15 residues long.

The V call is TRBV19, the J call TRBJ1-2, with D possibly TRBD1 on 5 matching bases. This CDR3 has 14 residues. Deletions cut 1 base from V and 7 bases from J, with 13 bases between. Germline loops: CDR1 LNHDA, CDR2 SQIVND (reference sequence). The CDR3, as DNA: TGTGCCAGTAGTATAGGACAGATTCTCACTGGCTACACCTTC. Translating it yields CASSIGQILTGYTF.

The rearrangement joins TRBV5-6 to TRBJ2-1; 9 positions match TRBD1. The J segment lost 10 bases and the V segment lost 3 bases, leaving 5 bases of the junction unmatched. The CDR3 covers 13 residues. In germline, CDR1 is SGHDT, CDR2 YYEEEE. The CDR3, as DNA: TGTGCCAGCAGCTACGGACAGGGGAGGGAGCAGTTCTTC. Protein sequence: CASSYGQGREQFF.

The genes are TRBV7-9 and TRBJ1-1; no reliable D call. V was cut by 1 base and J by 5 bases, with 8 bases left in between. The CDR3 is 13 residues long. Germline V gene data show CDR1 as SEHNR and CDR2 as FQNEAQ (reference sequence). In nucleotides, the CDR3 is TGTGCCAGCAGCTTAGAAGCCCTGACTGAAGCTTTCTTT. Its protein product is CASSLEALTEAFF.

The chain employs TRBV11-2 and TRBJ1-1; D remains ambiguous. Per germline, CDR1 SGHAT and CDR2 FQNNGV. The CDR3 has 12 residues. Trimming left V 0 bases short and J 8 bases short, with 7 bases between. The CDR3 is CASSLDLAEAFF. In DNA, the CDR3 is TGTGCCAGCAGCTTAGATCTGGCCGAAGCTTTCTTT. Supplemented by reference TRBV11-2 and TRBJ1-1, the full variable domain reads EAGVAQSPRYKIIEKRQSVAFWCNPISGHATLYWYQQILGQGPKLLIQFQNNGVVDDSQLPKDRFSAERLKGVDSTLKIQPAKLEDSAVYLCASSLDLAEAFFGQGTRLTVV.

This chain joins TRBV6-2 or TRBV6-3 and TRBJ2-3, with TRBD2 matching over 14 bases. In germline, CDR1 is MNHEY, CDR2 SVGEGT. With 4 bases clipped from V and 6 bases from J, the junction kept 3 bases outside the gene matches. The CDR3 length is 15 residues. CDR3 nucleotides: TGTGCCAGCAGTTCCCGGACTAGCGGGAGGGATACGCAGTATTTT. This gives the protein CASSSRTSGRDTQYF.

The genes are TRBV5-1 and TRBJ1-6; 7 nucleotides line up with TRBD1. This CDR3 region has 14 residues. Trimming cost V 2 bases and J 7 bases; bases outside gene matches: 3. Germline V gives CDR1 SGHRS, CDR2 YFSETQ. CDR3 in DNA: TGCGCCAGCAGCTTAGGAGGGGGCAATTCACCCCTCCACTTT. Translated, it gives CASSLGGGNSPLHF.

The J gene is TRBJ2-7, the V gene TRBV3-1 (or the pseudogene TRBV3-2), with 8 positions matching TRBD2. Germline V gene data show CDR1 as LGHDT and CDR2 as YNNKEL (reference sequence). With 6 bases clipped from V and 3 bases from J, the junction kept 10 bases outside the gene matches. The CDR3 sequence is 15 residues long. Here the CDR3 reads CASRQSGGDNYEQYF. The CDR3 nucleotides are TGTGCCAGCAGGCAAAGCGGGGGCGATAACTACGAGCAGTACTTC.

The J gene is TRBJ2-6, the V gene TRBV3-1 (or the pseudogene TRBV3-2); TRBD2 aligns across 7 bases. The length of the CDR3 is 18 residues. CDR1 and CDR2 (germline): LGHDT, YNNKEL (reference sequence). Trimming took 1 base from V and 1 from J; bases not matched to a gene: 7. Here the CDR3 reads CASSQGLALISGANVLTF. The CDR3 coding sequence is TGTGCCAGCAGCCAAGGACTAGCACTAATTTCTGGGGCCAACGTCCTGACTTTC.

The chain has TRBV6-2 or TRBV6-3 and TRBJ2-2; tentative D call: TRBD1 (6 bases). The CDR3 spans 15 residues. V was shortened by 6 bases and J by 6 bases, with 17 bases between the two germline ends. The V gene's germline CDR1 is MNHEY and CDR2 SVGEGT. This chain's CDR3 is CASSQPRTGPGELFF. The CDR3 DNA is TGTGCCAGCAGCCAGCCCCGAACAGGGCCCGGGGAGCTGTTTTTT.

The chain carries TRBV6-1 and TRBJ2-1, with TRBD2 matching 13 bases. CDR1 and CDR2 (germline): MNHNS, SASEGT. This CDR3 has 15 residues. Unmatched junction bases numbered 7, after V lost 4 bases and J lost 10 bases. CDR3 in DNA: TGTGCCAGCAGTGTAGCGACTAGCGGGGGGTACGAGCAGTTCTTC. Its protein is CASSVATSGGYEQFF.

This chain joins TRBV18 and TRBJ2-1, with 8 nucleotides matching TRBD2. Trimming at V came to 4 bases and at J to 0 bases, leaving 2 bases not matched to a gene. This CDR3 spans 15 amino acids. Germline V lookup: CDR1 KGHSH, CDR2 LQKENI. The CDR3 nucleotides read TGTGCCAGCTCACTCAGCGGGAGCTCCTACAATGAGCAGTTCTTC. Translating gives CASSLSGSSYNEQFF.

The chain uses TRBV6-4 and TRBJ2-3; 11 positions match TRBD2. V shed 5 bases, J shed 1 base, and the junction held 2 bases outside the gene matches. The CDR3 is 15 amino acids. CDR1 is MRHNA, CDR2 SNTAGT, per germline. Here the CDR3 reads CASSILAGGTDTQYF. CDR3 DNA: TGTGCCAGCAGTATACTAGCGGGGGGCACAGATACGCAGTATTTT.

The chain links TRBV6-5 to TRBJ1-5; no clear D. Germline V CDR1 and CDR2: MNHEY, SVGAGI. CDR3 length equals 15 residues. V lost 0 bases, J lost 5 bases, and 11 bases lay in between. The CDR3 nucleotides read TGTGCCAGCAGTTACTCGCGGTTTGCAGATCAGCCCCAGCATTTT. Translating gives CASSYSRFADQPQHF.

The chain links TRBV2 to TRBJ1-3; perhaps TRBD1 as D (6 bases). V was pared by 6 bases and J by 0 bases, with 12 bases between. This CDR3 region has 15 residues. CDR1 is SNHLY, CDR2 FYNNEI, per germline. The CDR3 DNA reads as TGTGCCAGCAGATGGACAGTCTCCTCTGGAAACACCATATATTTT. It specifies CASRWTVSSGNTIYF.

This clone was detected a few times. The genes are TRBV6-2 or TRBV6-3 and TRBJ1-2; D unclear. Trimming took off 2 bases at V and 8 bases at J, with 18 bases between the two ends. CDR3 length: 15 residues. The germline V gene encodes CDR1 MNHEY and CDR2 SVGEGT. DNA for the CDR3: TGTGCCAGCAGTTACCCGAGGCGGGTGGAAGGCGGCTACACCTTC. Amino acids: CASSYPRRVEGGYTF.

V gene TRBV29-1 combines with J gene TRBJ2-1; 11 nucleotides align to TRBD2. V was clipped by 6 bases and J by 4 bases; unmatched bases: 20. The CDR3 sequence is 19 residues long. Germline V gene lookup returns CDR1 SQVTM and CDR2 ANQGSEA. The CDR3 DNA reads as TGCAGCGTCCCTCGAGGGGGCCCGGCTAGCGGGGGGACTTACAATGAGCAGTTCTTC. Amino acids: CSVPRGGPASGGTYNEQFF.

The chain links TRBV5-6 to TRBJ2-1; TRBD1 matches 11 bases. V dropped 0 bases and J dropped 4; count of bases not matched to a gene: 0. The CDR3 is made up of 15 amino acids. Germline V CDR1 and CDR2: SGHDT, YYEEEE. Here the CDR3 reads CASSLGDRGYNEQFF. CDR3 bases: TGTGCCAGCAGCTTGGGGGACAGGGGGTACAATGAGCAGTTCTTC.

The chain couples TRBV7-9 to TRBJ1-5; TRBD1 matches at 7 bases. The J segment lost 3 bases and the V segment lost 5 bases, leaving 7 bases of the junction unmatched. Germline CDR1 and CDR2: SEHNR and FQNEAQ (reference sequence). The length of the CDR3 is 15 residues. The CDR3 here is CASSPDRAYNQPQHF. CDR3 coding DNA: TGTGCCAGCAGCCCCGACAGGGCCTACAATCAGCCCCAGCATTTT. The full variable domain, rest sourced from reference TRBV7-9 and TRBJ1-5, is DTGVSQNPRHKITKRGQNVTFRCDPISEHNRLYWYRQTLGQGPEFLTYFQNEAQLEKSRLLSDRFSAERPKGSFSTLEIQRTEQGDSAMYLCASSPDRAYNQPQHFGDGTRLSIL.